This T cell receptor (beta chain) was sequenced during a study of CD8+ T cells in alopecia areata. Findings of the study overall: Possibly because of HLA-related factors, TCR sharing was less clear across patients than in mice.

A remark on this clone: The antigen remains undetermined.

CDR1 SQVTM and CDR2 ANQGSEA come from the germline V gene. There are 12 residues in the CDR3. Trimming removed 6 bases from V and 11 bases from J, with 17 bases in between. Isolated RNA was reverse transcribed into cDNA used as the sequencing template. Profiled with immunoSEQ multiplex PCR; TCRdb holds only in-frame clones, not every one. The data show over 200,000 clones, around three fifths seen once. Peripheral blood and lesional scalp punch biopsies came from alopecia areata patients. The starting material was CD4+ T cells sorted from blood, obtained at week 0. The sequence derives from a human donor with alopecia areata. The chain uses TRBV29-1 and TRBJ1-5; maybe TRBD1 (5 bases). CDR3 loop: CSVGDRRGSQHF. As DNA, the CDR3 is TGCAGCGTCGGGGACCGCCGAGGGTCCCAGCATTTT.